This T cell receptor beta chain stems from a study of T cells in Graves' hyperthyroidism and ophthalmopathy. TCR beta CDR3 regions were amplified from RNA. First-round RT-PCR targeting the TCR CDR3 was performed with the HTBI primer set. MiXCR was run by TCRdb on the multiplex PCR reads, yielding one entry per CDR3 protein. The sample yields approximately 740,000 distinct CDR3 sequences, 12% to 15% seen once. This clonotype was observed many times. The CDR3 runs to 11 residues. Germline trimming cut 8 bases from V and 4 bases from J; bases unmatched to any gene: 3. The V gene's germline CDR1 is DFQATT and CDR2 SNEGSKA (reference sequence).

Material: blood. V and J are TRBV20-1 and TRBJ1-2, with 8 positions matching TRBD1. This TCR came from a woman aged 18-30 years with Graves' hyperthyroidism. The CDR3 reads CSTTGGYGYTF. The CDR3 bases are TGCAGTACCACAGGGGGCTATGGCTACACCTTC.